The clone carrying this TCR beta chain showed up just once. What it recognizes is unknown. The CDR3 is 16 amino acids. Between the trimmed V and J ends, which lost 6 bases and 0 bases, there was a span of 15 bases. The germline V gene encodes CDR1 MNHNY and CDR2 SVGAGI (reference sequence). The sample is drawn from a study of T cell responses to AZD1222 COVID-19 vaccine. General observations from the study: It should be noted that donors were predominantly white British and more often female, and clonal diversity was possibly underestimated.

The protocol was immunoSEQ multiplex PCR, while the TCRdb copy is restricted to in-frame clones and leaves out a portion. The table lists 100,000 to 150,000 clones, roughly 87% of them singletons, with approximately 9.3% in the top ten. The genes are TRBV6-6 and TRBJ1-5, with D uncertain. The material sequenced was peripheral blood, taken on day 0 of AZD1222 vaccination. The receptor's source is an adult in good health. The CDR3 region is CASREKGGISNQPQHF. The DNA of the CDR3 is TGTGCCAGCAGGGAAAAGGGCGGAATTAGCAATCAGCCCCAGCATTTT.